Each of the 21 T cell receptor beta chains below was sequenced from the same sample in a study of blood T cell repertoires in COVID-19. The table came from immunoSEQ multiplex PCR; TCRdb's copy has only in-frame clones and leaves some out. The sample comprises about 130,000 clones, around 88% of which are singletons, and 10% rests with the top ten. Sequencing was carried out using peripheral blood. Receptor source: a man aged 50 to 60 with acute or convalescent COVID-19.

The V call is TRBV6-5, the J call TRBJ1-5, with D perhaps TRBD1 (5 bases). This CDR3 is 14 amino acids long. V shed 2 bases and J shed 3 bases, with 8 bases lying between them. Germline CDR1 reads MNHEY; CDR2 reads SVGAGI. As DNA, the CDR3 is TGTGCCAGCAGTTACCGGGGGGACAATCAGCCCCAGCATTTT. Its protein product is CASSYRGDNQPQHF.

V and J are TRBV11-2 and TRBJ1-2; 7 bases are a match to TRBD1. This CDR3 is built from 18 residues. After removal of 5 bases from V and 1 base from J, the junction contained 16 bases not matched to a gene. Germline loops: CDR1 SGHAT, CDR2 FQNNGV. The CDR3 spells CASSRVRGPVNDNYGYTF. The DNA of the CDR3 is TGTGCCAGCAGCCGAGTTAGGGGGCCGGTCAATGATAACTATGGCTACACCTTC.

This clone appeared a few times. V usage is TRBV7-2 and J usage is TRBJ1-2, with 10 bases lining up with TRBD1. V trimming: 7 bases; J trimming: 5 bases; junction bases outside the gene matches: 7. The CDR3 loop spans 14 amino acids. From germline, CDR1 is SGHTA and CDR2 FQGNSA. As DNA, the CDR3 is TGTGCCAGCACCCCGGGACAGGGGACTTATGGCTACACCTTC. It yields the protein CASTPGQGTYGYTF. The whole variable domain, filled in from reference TRBV7-2 and TRBJ1-2, reads GAGVSQSPSNKVTEKGKDVELRCDPISGHTALYWYRQSLGQGLEFLIYFQGNSAPDKSGLPSDRFSAERTGGSVSTLTIQRTQQEDSAVYLCASTPGQGTYGYTFGSGTRLTVV.

The V call is TRBV24-1, the J call TRBJ1-3; 9 bases align to TRBD1. CDR1 is KGHDR and CDR2 is SFDVKD in the germline V gene. There are 17 residues in the CDR3. The trim removed 0 bases at V and 1 base at J, leaving 3 bases unmatched. The CDR3 region is CATSDLAGTGSGNTIYF. In DNA form, the CDR3 reads TGTGCCACCAGTGATTTGGCCGGGACAGGGTCTGGAAACACCATATATTTT.

V usage is TRBV27 and J usage is TRBJ2-5; D is possibly TRBD1 (7 bases). This CDR3 has 16 amino acids. Trimming took off 4 bases at V and 7 bases at J, with 22 bases between the two ends. The germline V gene encodes CDR1 MNHEY and CDR2 SMNVEV (reference sequence). CDR3 in DNA: TGTGCCAGCAGTTCACCTAGCGCAGGGGGGCGTGGGACCCAGTACTTC. Translating it yields CASSSPSAGGRGTQYF.

Only one count was recorded for this clone. The V call is TRBV11-3, the J call TRBJ1-1, with unresolved D. V lost 5 bases to trimming and J lost 0 bases, with 10 bases between them. Germline CDR1 is SGHNT and CDR2 is YENEEA. The CDR3 covers 14 residues. This CDR3 reads CASSPGGMNTEAFF. The DNA of the CDR3 is TGTGCCAGCAGCCCCGGAGGAATGAACACTGAAGCTTTCTTT.

This chain connects TRBV5-1 to TRBJ1-1; tentative D call: TRBD1 (5 bases). The CDR3 runs 14 residues. Trimming removed 0 bases at V and 1 base at J, with 7 bases between. Germline lookup yields CDR1 SGHRS and CDR2 YFSETQ. The CDR3 DNA follows: TGCGCCAGCAGCTTGGCCGGGGGGAACACTGAAGCTTTCTTT. Translated, it gives CASSLAGGNTEAFF. The full variable domain, completed using reference TRBV5-1 and TRBJ1-1, is KAGVTQTPRYLIKTRGQQVTLSCSPISGHRSVSWYQQTPGQGLQFLFEYFSETQRNKGNFPGRFSGRQFSNSRSEMNVSTLELGDSALYLCASSLAGGNTEAFFGQGTRLTVV.

This chain uses TRBV6-1 with TRBJ2-6; 10 nucleotides match TRBD1. CDR1 MNHNS and CDR2 SASEGT come from the germline V gene. The CDR3 is 17 residues long. Trimming at V came to 3 bases and at J to 3 bases, leaving 5 bases not matched to a gene. The CDR3, as DNA: TGTGCCAGCAGTGACCGGGACAGGGGTCTTGGGGCCAACGTCCTGACTTTC. Translated: CASSDRDRGLGANVLTF.

The chain combines TRBV6-5 with TRBJ1-1, with a weak D call TRBD1 (5 bases). The ends were cut back, 8 bases at V and 1 base at J, with 11 bases in the middle. This CDR3 comprises 13 residues. Germline lookup yields CDR1 MNHEY and CDR2 SVGAGI. The CDR3 reads CASANQGNTEAFF. CDR3 DNA: TGTGCCAGCGCCAATCAGGGGAACACTGAAGCTTTCTTT.

The V and J genes are TRBV10-3 and TRBJ1-2; 9 bases map to TRBD1. The CDR3 is 15 amino acids. The trim removed 6 bases at V and 8 bases at J, leaving 13 bases unmatched. Germline values: CDR1 ENHRY, CDR2 SYGVKD. Written as DNA, the CDR3 is TGTGCCATCAGCAAAACGGGACAGGGCGACGAGGGCTACACCTTC. It is translated as CAISKTGQGDEGYTF.

V gene TRBV28 combines with J gene TRBJ1-2, with 7 bases identical to TRBD1. This CDR3 comprises 13 residues. Germline CDR1 and CDR2: MDHEN and SYDVKM. V lost 6 bases and J lost 4; bases outside the gene matches: 5. This CDR3 is CASRQGLGYGYTF. CDR3 nucleotide sequence: TGTGCCAGCAGACAGGGGTTAGGCTATGGCTACACCTTC.

The chain is built from TRBV5-1 and TRBJ2-1; 10 bases map to TRBD1. This CDR3 is 14 amino acids long. The V gene's germline CDR1 is SGHRS and CDR2 YFSETQ. The V and J ends lost 4 bases and 14 bases, in that order; junction bases with no gene match: 12. The CDR3 DNA sequence: TGCGCCAGCAGCCCCCTTATAGGGACAGGGGAAGAGTTCTTC. The encoded protein is CASSPLIGTGEEFF. The whole variable domain, filled in from reference TRBV5-1 and TRBJ2-1, reads KAGVTQTPRYLIKTRGQQVTLSCSPISGHRSVSWYQQTPGQGLQFLFEYFSETQRNKGNFPGRFSGRQFSNSRSEMNVSTLELGDSALYLCASSPLIGTGEEFFGPGTRLTVL.

V gene TRBV7-9 combines with J gene TRBJ1-5, with 12 positions matching TRBD1. V shed 4 bases and J 7 bases; nucleotides not matched to a gene: 5. From germline, CDR1 is SEHNR and CDR2 FQNEAQ (reference sequence). The CDR3 runs 15 residues. Here the CDR3 DNA reads TGTGCCAGCAGCTCGGGACAGGGGGCGTCCCAGCCCCAGCATTTT. It translates to CASSSGQGASQPQHF.

The DNA of the CDR3 is TGTGCCAGCAGCTTGGGACAGACATTCTATGGCTACACCTTC. This codes for CASSLGQTFYGYTF. The chain has TRBV7-9 and TRBJ1-2; TRBD1 agrees at 7 bases. Trimming took 3 bases from V and 4 from J; bases not matched to a gene: 5. This CDR3 has 14 residues. The V gene's germline CDR1 is SEHNR and CDR2 FQNEAQ (reference sequence).

The chain links TRBV15 to TRBJ1-5; the D is unclear. This CDR3 has 16 amino acids. Germline V gene lookup returns CDR1 LNHNV and CDR2 YYDKDF (reference sequence). V was pared by 1 base and J by 5 bases, with 15 bases between. The CDR3 is CATSRGRSSGHQPQHF. Here the CDR3 DNA reads TGTGCCACCAGCAGAGGTAGATCGAGCGGCCATCAGCCCCAGCATTTT.

This clone was counted a single time. The chain employs TRBV9 and TRBJ2-1; 7 bases line up with TRBD2. This CDR3 contains 12 residues. Per germline, CDR1 SGDLS and CDR2 YYNGEE. The V gene end was trimmed by 0 bases and the J gene end by 14 bases; junction bases not matched to a gene: 5. CDR3 in DNA: TGTGCCAGCAGCGTAGCGGGAGGACCCGAGTTCTTC. This encodes CASSVAGGPEFF.

This chain uses TRBV7-9 with TRBJ1-6, with D tentatively TRBD1 (6 bases). The germline CDR1 and CDR2 sequences are SEHNR and FQNEAQ (reference sequence). With 6 bases removed from V and 7 bases from J, the gap between germline ends came to 19 bases. This CDR3 contains 16 residues. The CDR3 bases are TGTGCCAGCAGAGAGCCCGGGACAACCGAAAATTCACCCCTCCACTTT. Its protein is CASREPGTTENSPLHF.

V usage is TRBV7-9 and J usage is TRBJ1-4; the match to TRBD1 covers 8 bases. This CDR3 spans 15 amino acids. V lost 0 bases, J lost 5 bases, and 2 bases stayed unmatched. CDR1 and CDR2 (germline): SEHNR, FQNEAQ (reference sequence). CDR3 sequence: CASSLAQGANEKLFF. Here the CDR3 DNA reads TGTGCCAGCAGCTTAGCGCAGGGGGCCAATGAAAAACTGTTTTTT. The variable domain in full, completed from reference TRBV7-9 and TRBJ1-4, reads DTGVSQNPRHKITKRGQNVTFRCDPISEHNRLYWYRQTLGQGPEFLTYFQNEAQLEKSRLLSDRFSAERPKGSFSTLEIQRTEQGDSAMYLCASSLAQGANEKLFFGSGTQLSVL.

This chain joins TRBV29-1 and TRBJ1-1; a possible D gene is TRBD1 (5 bases). The CDR3 has 13 residues. Germline CDR1 SQVTM, CDR2 ANQGSEA. V dropped 6 bases and J dropped 10 bases, with 21 bases sitting between them. The CDR3 protein is CSVGGIVSGSAFF. For the CDR3, the DNA is TGCAGCGTCGGGGGGATAGTGAGTGGGTCAGCTTTCTTT.

This chain uses TRBV27 with TRBJ1-2; 7 positions agree with TRBD1. The germline gives CDR1 MNHEY, CDR2 SMNVEV (reference sequence). The CDR3 totals 15 residues. J was trimmed by 9 bases and V by 8 bases; bases with no gene match: 18. CDR3: CASSLPEPGGISYTF. CDR3 bases: TGTGCCAGCTCCCTTCCCGAGCCAGGGGGAATAAGCTACACCTTC.

The rearrangement links TRBV7-2 to TRBJ2-3; 9 bases line up with TRBD1. Trimming at V came to 0 bases and at J to 4 bases, leaving 5 bases not matched to a gene. Germline values: CDR1 SGHTA, CDR2 FQGNSA. The length of the CDR3 is 16 residues. CDR3 protein: CASSLAATGGADTQYF. CDR3 sequence (DNA): TGTGCCAGCAGCTTAGCGGCAACAGGGGGCGCAGATACGCAGTATTTT.